The 16 T cell receptor beta chains listed next were all sequenced from one sample in a study of blood T cell repertoires in COVID-19. TCRdb's copy holds only in-frame clones and misses some; the assay was immunoSEQ multiplex PCR. The sample contains under 120,000 clones, about 85% of which appear only once. What was sequenced was peripheral blood. Source of these receptors: a human donor in a cohort sampled during active COVID-19.

V is TRBV9 and J is TRBJ1-1; D unclear. The CDR3 spans 15 residues. V lost 4 bases and J 6 bases, leaving 19 bases between the germline ends. CDR1 is SGDLS, CDR2 YYNGEE, per germline. CDR3 nucleotide sequence: TGTGCCAGCAGCCCCAGACTCACCACAGCGGCTGAAGCTTTCTTT. Its translation is CASSPRLTTAAEAFF.

V usage is TRBV9 and J usage is TRBJ2-5; D gene unclear. Germline CDR1 is SGDLS and CDR2 is YYNGEE. The CDR3 length is 14 residues. V was cut by 0 bases and J by 2 bases, with 8 bases left in between. The CDR3 DNA reads TGTGCCAGCAGCGTAGTGGGCACACAAGAGACCCAGTACTTC. Its translation: CASSVVGTQETQYF.

V and J are TRBV5-1 and TRBJ2-3, with 10 bases matching TRBD1. The CDR3 covers 17 residues. Trimming took 4 bases from V and 6 from J; bases not matched to a gene: 14. Looked up from germline, CDR1 is SGHRS and CDR2 is YFSETQ. Here the CDR3 reads CASSPQNSDRGEDTQYF. In nucleotides, the CDR3 is TGCGCCAGCAGCCCCCAAAATTCGGACAGGGGGGAGGATACGCAGTATTTT.

This chain joins TRBV7-9 and TRBJ2-5; D is possibly TRBD1 (6 bases). Germline lookup yields CDR1 SEHNR and CDR2 FQNEAQ (reference sequence). V lost 5 bases, J lost 1 base, and 17 bases lay in between. The CDR3 spans 16 residues. The CDR3 sequence is CASSRNPQGIQETQYF. Written as DNA, the CDR3 is TGTGCCAGCAGCCGAAATCCACAGGGTATCCAAGAGACCCAGTACTTC.

The rearrangement links TRBV15 to TRBJ1-6; maybe TRBD1 (6 bases). This CDR3 is built from 18 residues. Looked up from germline, CDR1 is LNHNV and CDR2 is YYDKDF (reference sequence). The V end was cut by 0 bases, the J end by 5 bases, with 17 bases between. Written as DNA, the CDR3 is TGTGCCACCAGCAGAGATCCGGGGGGCGGCGCGAATAATTCACCCCTCCACTTT. It yields the protein CATSRDPGGGANNSPLHF.

The chain employs TRBV24-1 and TRBJ2-3; TRBD1 aligns across 7 bases. V was pared by 4 bases and J by 5 bases, with 11 bases of the junction left unmatched. Germline V gene sequence: CDR1 KGHDR, CDR2 SFDVKD. The CDR3 is made up of 16 amino acids. In DNA, the CDR3 is TGTGCCACCAGTGACCTTACAGGGGCGCAAGGAGATACGCAGTATTTT. It translates to CATSDLTGAQGDTQYF.

This clone came up a few times. V usage is TRBV7-9 and J usage is TRBJ1-3; no firm D call. The CDR3 loop spans 13 amino acids. The V and J ends lost 7 bases and 8 bases respectively, with 15 bases between them. CDR1 is SEHNR and CDR2 is FQNEAQ in the germline V gene (reference sequence). CDR3 loop: CASTTSWRDTIYF. In DNA form, the CDR3 reads TGTGCCAGCACCACTTCATGGAGGGACACCATATATTTT.

This clone was observed a single time. As DNA, the CDR3 is TGTGCCAGCAGTCCCTTGAACGGGGGAGGCACTGAAGCTTTCTTT. Protein product: CASSPLNGGGTEAFF. The chain recombines TRBV28 with TRBJ1-1, with D perhaps matching TRBD1 (5 bases). CDR3 size: 15 residues. Per germline, CDR1 MDHEN and CDR2 SYDVKM. Trimming removed 5 bases from V and 4 bases from J, with 17 bases in between.

The chain is built from TRBV28 and TRBJ2-5; maybe TRBD1 (6 bases). Between the trimmed V and J ends, which lost 4 bases and 5 bases, there was a span of 14 bases. In germline, CDR1 is MDHEN, CDR2 SYDVKM. The CDR3 is 14 amino acids. The CDR3 reads CASSSPWGPETQYF. The CDR3 DNA follows: TGTGCCAGCAGTTCACCCTGGGGGCCGGAGACCCAGTACTTC.

The J gene is TRBJ2-6, the V gene TRBV5-4; D is perhaps TRBD2 (5 bases). Germline CDR1 reads SGHNT; CDR2 reads YYREEE (reference sequence). Trimming took 3 bases from V and 4 from J, leaving 17 bases between them. The CDR3 sequence is 17 residues long. CDR3 bases: TGTGCCAGCAGCTCCGGACTGGGGTCACTCGGGGCCAACGTCCTGACTTTC. Amino acids: CASSSGLGSLGANVLTF.

This chain uses TRBV5-1 with TRBJ1-1; D call uncertain. Germline V gene sequence: CDR1 SGHRS, CDR2 YFSETQ. This CDR3 has 13 amino acids. V was pared by 2 bases and J by 4 bases, with 9 bases between. The chain's CDR3 is CASSLDSGTEAFF. The CDR3 DNA reads TGCGCCAGCAGCTTAGACTCTGGCACTGAAGCTTTCTTT.

CDR3 DNA sequence: TGTGCCAGCAGTTCTGTGACACCTAGCAATCAGCCCCAGCATTTT. It encodes CASSSVTPSNQPQHF. The chain combines TRBV6-5 with TRBJ1-5, with unresolved D. Germline CDR1 MNHEY, CDR2 SVGAGI. Trimming shortened V by 4 bases and J by 0 bases, and 10 bases separated the two germline ends. The CDR3 totals 15 residues.

V and J are TRBV9 and TRBJ1-1, with 7 bases that match TRBD1. The CDR3 has 15 residues. Trimming removed 3 bases from V and 0 bases from J; junction bases left unmatched: 5. Germline V gene data show CDR1 as SGDLS and CDR2 as YYNGEE. CDR3 DNA: TGTGCCAGCAGCGAGACAGGGTTAATGAACACTGAAGCTTTCTTT. Amino acids: CASSETGLMNTEAFF.

On this clone: The sample has other DNA sequences that encode this CDR3 too. The J gene is TRBJ2-7, the V gene TRBV3-1 (or the pseudogene TRBV3-2), with D possibly matching TRBD2 (6 bases). Per the germline V gene, CDR1 is LGHDT and CDR2 is YNNKEL (reference sequence). The CDR3 is made up of 15 amino acids. Trimming stripped 1 base from V and 7 bases from J, with 17 bases between. The CDR3 protein is CASSQGVLADYEQYF. CDR3 DNA: TGTGCCAGCAGCCAAGGGGTCCTCGCGGACTATGAGCAGTACTTC.

The rearrangement uses TRBV28 and TRBJ1-1; 9 nucleotides line up with TRBD1. V lost 6 bases, J lost 6 bases, and 11 bases stayed unmatched. CDR3 size: 15 residues. Germline CDR1 and CDR2: MDHEN and SYDVKM. CDR3 sequence reads: CASRPNRGLNAEAFF. CDR3 nucleotides: TGTGCCAGCAGGCCTAACAGGGGGCTCAACGCTGAAGCTTTCTTT.

This clone was seen more than once but under ten times. The CDR3 DNA sequence: TGCGCCAGCAGCTTGTCCAACCAAGAGACCCAGTACTTC. Translation: CASSLSNQETQYF. This chain joins TRBV5-1 and TRBJ2-5; D gene unclear. CDR1 and CDR2 from the germline V gene are SGHRS and YFSETQ. The germline V and J ends were trimmed by 1 base and 0 bases, with 4 bases remaining between them. The CDR3 length is 13 residues.